A selection of T cell receptor beta chains follows, all from one sample in a study of cytomegalovirus exposure and HLA in healthy donors. Method: immunoSEQ multiplex PCR; TCRdb's copy keeps in-frame clones and lacks some. The sample has approximately 120,000 clones, more than 15% seen once. Sequences were obtained from PBMCs. All receptors come from a female donor in good health and CMV-seropositive. CDR3s include the opening cysteine and the closing phenylalanine or tryptophan. A D gene is named only where the DNA matches it firmly. Size tells how often a clone was seen (once, few, many) or the class of an expanded clone, and some rows leave it out.

cdr3_nt | cdr3_aa | j_call | v_call | clone_size | d_call
TGTGCCAGCAGTTTAGGGCGGGGAAATGAGCAGTTCTTC | CASSLGRGNEQFF | TRBJ2-1 | TRBV27 | few | -
TGTGCCAGCAGCGCAAGAGGTAGCGGGAGGGCCCAGGGAGATACGCAGTATTTT | CASSARGSGRAQGDTQYF | TRBJ2-3 | TRBV7-2 | - | TRBD2
TGCGCCAGCAGCCACTACGGGACTACCCGGAGAGATACGCAGTATTTT | CASSHYGTTRRDTQYF | TRBJ2-3 | TRBV4-1 | few | TRBD2
TGTGCCAGCAGCGCCACAGGGACCCTTACTGAAGCTTTCTTT | CASSATGTLTEAFF | TRBJ1-1 | TRBV9 | few | -
TGCGCCAGCAGCTTGGCTAGCGGAGTCACAGATACGCAGTATTTT | CASSLASGVTDTQYF | TRBJ2-3 | TRBV5-1 | - | TRBD2
TGTGCCATCAGCCCAGGGGCCTCTTCCAAAAACATTCAGTACTTC | CAISPGASSKNIQYF | TRBJ2-4 | TRBV10-3 | - | -
TGCAGCGTCCAGACTAGCGGGGACAATGAGCAGTTCTTC | CSVQTSGDNEQFF | TRBJ2-1 | TRBV29-1 | few | TRBD2
TGTGCCAGCAGCTTTCGCAACAGGGGGGAGACCCAGTACTTC | CASSFRNRGETQYF | TRBJ2-5 | TRBV7-2 | few | TRBD1
TGTGCCAGCAGCCCAGGACAGGGTTCCTACAATGAGCAGTTCTTC | CASSPGQGSYNEQFF | TRBJ2-1 | TRBV7-9 | few | TRBD1
TGCGCCAGCAGCCAACAGGGATGGGGGGGGCCCCAGCATTTT | CASSQQGWGGPQHF | TRBJ1-5 | TRBV4-1 | few | -
TGTGCCAGCAGCCCTACTCAGATAGCGGGTGGCTACACCTTC | CASSPTQIAGGYTF | TRBJ1-2 | TRBV7-6 | - | -
TGTGCCAGCAGGAAGCATAGCACAGATACGCAGTATTTT | CASRKHSTDTQYF | TRBJ2-3 | TRBV6-5 | - | -
TGTGCCAGCAGCGAGGAGCGGGGGGGACATGAGCAGTTCTTC | CASSEERGGHEQFF | TRBJ2-1 | TRBV7-9 | - | TRBD2
TGCGCCAGCAGCCCAAACCGGGACAGGGAGAGTGAAAAACTGTTTTTT | CASSPNRDRESEKLFF | TRBJ1-4 | TRBV4-1 | - | TRBD1
TGTGCCAGTAGTCCGGGGACACCTGAAGCTTTCTTT | CASSPGTPEAFF | TRBJ1-1 | TRBV19 | few | -
TGTGCCAGCAGTTCTTATCAGGGCCGGGAGACCCAGTACTTC | CASSSYQGRETQYF | TRBJ2-5 | TRBV28 | - | -
TGTGCCAGCAGGGAGGACAGGGGATCATACAATGAGCAGTTCTTC | CASREDRGSYNEQFF | TRBJ2-1 | TRBV2 | few | TRBD1
TGTGCCAGCAGCCAATTTGGGGAGAATCGCTACACCTTC | CASSQFGENRYTF | TRBJ1-2 | TRBV4-2 | few | -
TGCGCCAGCAGCTTGGGACGCCGGGTGAGTGGTAATGAGCAGTTCTTC | CASSLGRRVSGNEQFF | TRBJ2-1 | TRBV5-1 | few | -
TGCGCCAGCAGCTTGAGACTGACTAGCGGGATTAACTCCTACGAGCAGTACTTC | CASSLRLTSGINSYEQYF | TRBJ2-7 | TRBV5-1 | few | TRBD2
TGCAGTGCCCAGATCTCTGGGGCCAACGTCCTGACTTTC | CSAQISGANVLTF | TRBJ2-6 | TRBV29-1 | - | -
TGTGCCAGCAGCCTAACCACGACAGGGGGGTATGGCTACACCTTC | CASSLTTTGGYGYTF | TRBJ1-2 | TRBV27 | - | TRBD1
TGTGCCAGCAGTTTTTGGGCTGATTCACCCCTCCACTTT | CASSFWADSPLHF | TRBJ1-6 | TRBV28 | - | -
TGCAGCGTCATGCGCGGGACCAGACCTAGCAATGAGCAGTTCTTC | CSVMRGTRPSNEQFF | TRBJ2-1 | TRBV29-1 | few | -
TGTGCCAGCAGGGGGACAGGTGAAGCTTTCTTT | CASRGTGEAFF | TRBJ1-1 | TRBV2 | - | TRBD1
TGTGCCAGCAGCACATCCGGGACAGGGTTCTTCGAGCAGTACTTC | CASSTSGTGFFEQYF | TRBJ2-7 | TRBV6-1 | - | TRBD1
TGTGCCAGCAATATGGACAGGTCTAACTATGGCTACACCTTC | CASNMDRSNYGYTF | TRBJ1-2 | TRBV2 | - | TRBD1
TGCGCCAGCAGCCAAGTAGCCACTGGAAACACCATATATTTT | CASSQVATGNTIYF | TRBJ1-3 | TRBV4-1 | few | -
TGTGCCAGCAGCTTATACGGAGGCACAGATACGCAGTATTTT | CASSLYGGTDTQYF | TRBJ2-3 | TRBV27 | - | -
TGTGCCAGCAGCTTAGGCTTCGGGGACTTGAACTACGAGCAGTACTTC | CASSLGFGDLNYEQYF | TRBJ2-7 | TRBV7-9 | few | -
TGTGCCAGCAGTGAACACAGGGGTGGGCAGCCCCAGCATTTT | CASSEHRGGQPQHF | TRBJ1-5 | TRBV2 | - | TRBD1
TGTGCCAAAACTCGGGGGGCAAAACTGTTTTTT | CAKTRGAKLFF | TRBJ1-4 | TRBV27 | few | -
TGCGCCAGCAGCCAAGCTTCGGGGGGTCTATATGGCTACACCTTC | CASSQASGGLYGYTF | TRBJ1-2 | TRBV4-3 | few | -
TGTGCCAGCAGACCCGGGGGGCCAGGGGAGACCCAGTACTTC | CASRPGGPGETQYF | TRBJ2-5 | TRBV6-5 | few | -
TGTGCCAGCAGCGTAGCATCAGGGCGAGAGGACTACACCTTC | CASSVASGREDYTF | TRBJ1-2 | TRBV9 | - | -
TGTGCCATCAGTGAGTCAGTGGAACAGGGGGCGCGTTATAATGGCTACACCTTC | CAISESVEQGARYNGYTF | TRBJ1-2 | TRBV10-3 | few | TRBD1
TGCAGCGTTGAAGATCTTTGGACAGGGGAGTATCCTGAAGCTTTCTTT | CSVEDLWTGEYPEAFF | TRBJ1-1 | TRBV29-1 | - | TRBD1